A selection of T cell receptor beta chains follows, all from one sample in a study of beta chain features in type 1 diabetes. Sequencing used immunoSEQ multiplex PCR; TCRdb keeps in-frame clones, though not all of them. This table holds approximately 730,000 clones, roughly 13% found once. Source material: naive CD4+ T cells from blood. Receptors were obtained from a man younger than 35 with type 1 diabetes. Both conserved end residues are trimmed from each CDR3. Clone size is shown for a subset of rows, as once, few, many or a class of expanded clone.

. | TRBV29-1 | SVVIGLGSYEQY
. | TRBV4-1 | ASSQDPGDQGYEQY
few | TRBV19 | ASSNGVREQY
. | TRBV7-9 | ASSLNVNTEAF
few | TRBV30 | AGKQGGGDGYT
few | TRBV6-6 | ASSHNYGYT
few | TRBV29-1 | SVGRGTASSYNEQF
few | TRBV5-1 | ASSPGTGPTNTGELF
few | TRBV15 | ATSRLGVKETQY
few | TRBV6-1 | ASSRGTGGYEQY
few | TRBV6-6 | ASSRTGVGYELF
. | TRBV5-1 | ASSPDRAGANVLT
. | TRBV29-1 | SVEGGGYYNEQF
. | TRBV4-1 | ASSQGVKLYGYT
. | TRBV6-6 | ASSYGGNTEAF
. | TRBV6-6 | ASRWTGGLETQY
few | TRBV5-1 | ASSPRTSAETQY
few | TRBV19 | ASSIGDRPYGYT
. | TRBV11-2 | ASGTGNQETQY
few | TRBV10-3 | AISESSGAGDEQY
. | TRBV7-9 | ASSFLRTSGGSYNEQF
few | TRBV10-1 | ASSEDRLAGNEQF
few | TRBV30 | AWTPLSTGELF
few | TRBV10-3 | AISGGIGAF
. | TRBV7-9 | ASSLNSYNEQF
few | TRBV4-2 | ASSQRLAGAEQF
few | TRBV4-1 | ASRGQGPIQY
. | TRBV5-1 | ASSEQGSNEKLF
. | TRBV30 | AWSLRGIPYNSPLH
. | TRBV7-3 | ASSFSGGTYNEQF
. | TRBV13 | ASSYGPQRGD
. | TRBV7-6 | ASSQPGNGDSSYNEQF
few | TRBV25-1 | AIATSGPKGVNEQF
. | TRBV7-2 | ASSLRIAGGETQY
. | TRBV6-6 | ASSYTGDYGYT
. | TRBV6-5 | ASSKLAGSYNEQF
. | TRBV4-1 | ASSPPTGLNTGELF